These T cell receptor beta chains were read from a single sample in a study of beta chain features in type 1 diabetes. Assay: immunoSEQ multiplex PCR; the TCRdb copy retains only in-frame clones and omits some. The sample lists about 160,000 clones, approximately 62% seen once, with around 0.096% in the top ten. Material: naive CD4+ T cells from blood. The receptor source for this set is a man under 40 with type 1 diabetes. Each CDR3 is given with its conserved first and last residue. The D gene is left open where the match is weak. Some rows mark clone size as missing; the rest say once, few, many or name a class of expanded clone.

CDR3 protein,CDR3 DNA,J gene,V gene,clone size,D gene
CSVDRVDYGYTF,TGCAGCGTTGACAGGGTGGACTATGGCTACACCTTC,TRBJ1-2,TRBV29-1,few,-
CASSYSRDRATYEQYF,TGTGCCAGCAGTTACTCCCGGGACAGGGCTACCTACGAGCAGTACTTC,TRBJ2-7,TRBV6-6,-,TRBD1
CASSPTIGGFYEQYF,TGTGCCAGCAGCCCCACGATAGGGGGGTTCTACGAGCAGTACTTC,TRBJ2-7,TRBV7-9,-,-
CAWSVLGQAFF,TGTGCCTGGAGTGTACTGGGGCAAGCTTTCTTT,TRBJ1-1,TRBV30,-,-
CAIGDSVNTEAFF,TGTGCCATCGGGGACAGTGTGAACACTGAAGCTTTCTTT,TRBJ1-1,TRBV10-3,once,TRBD1
CASSPRQGVRDTQYF,TGTGCCAGCAGCCCCAGGCAGGGCGTCAGGGATACGCAGTATTTT,TRBJ2-3,TRBV11-3,-,-
CASSQTTGSPLHF,TGTGCCAGCAGCCAAACGACCGGTTCACCCCTCCACTTT,TRBJ1-6,TRBV27,-,-
CASSSSDVDRYTF,TGTGCCAGCAGCTCCTCGGACGTGGATAGGTACACCTTC,TRBJ1-2,TRBV7-2,-,-
CASSARTGGDTEAFF,TGTGCCAGCAGCGCCCGGACAGGGGGGGACACTGAAGCTTTCTTT,TRBJ1-1,TRBV9,-,TRBD1
CASSWTLAGVYEQYF,TGTGCCAGCAGCTGGACTTTAGCGGGGGTCTACGAGCAGTACTTC,TRBJ2-7,TRBV11-2,-,TRBD2
CSVVFPRGNNEQFF,TGCAGCGTTGTTTTCCCTAGGGGAAACAATGAGCAGTTCTTC,TRBJ2-1,TRBV29-1,-,-
CSAARTPSSYEQYF,TGCAGCGCGGCAAGGACACCCAGCTCCTACGAGCAGTACTTC,TRBJ2-7,TRBV29-1,-,-
CAWSVTGTGLYEQYF,TGTGCCTGGAGTGTGACCGGGACAGGGCTATACGAGCAGTACTTC,TRBJ2-7,TRBV30,-,TRBD1
CASSGTIRLYEQYF,TGTGCCAGCAGCGGGACTATTAGACTCTACGAGCAGTACTTC,TRBJ2-7,TRBV5-7,-,TRBD2
CAIRGDQNPDTQYF,TGTGCCATCAGGGGCGATCAGAATCCAGATACGCAGTATTTT,TRBJ2-3,TRBV10-3,few,-
CSVVPGQSQETQYF,TGCAGCGTTGTACCCGGCCAGTCGCAAGAGACCCAGTACTTC,TRBJ2-5,TRBV29-1,-,-
CAWIVAGGGETQYF,TGTGCCTGGATTGTAGCGGGGGGCGGTGAGACCCAGTACTTC,TRBJ2-5,TRBV30,-,TRBD2
CASRPQGDTQYF,TGTGCCAGCAGACCCCAGGGGGATACGCAGTATTTT,TRBJ2-3,TRBV2,-,-
CASSFTNEQFF,TGTGCCAGCAGCTTTACGAATGAGCAGTTCTTC,TRBJ2-1,TRBV11-2,-,-
CASSLGLSDTQYF,TGTGCCAGCAGCTTGGGGCTCTCAGATACGCAGTATTTT,TRBJ2-3,TRBV5-4,-,-
CSASDSQETQYF,TGCAGCGCATCGGACAGCCAAGAGACCCAGTACTTC,TRBJ2-5,TRBV29-1,-,-
CASRLAGASFTDTQYF,TGTGCCAGCAGACTAGCGGGGGCCTCCTTCACAGATACGCAGTATTTT,TRBJ2-3,TRBV28,-,TRBD2
CASSLEAGVNEQYF,TGCGCCAGCAGCTTGGAAGCGGGAGTCAACGAGCAGTACTTC,TRBJ2-7,TRBV5-1,-,TRBD2